The 26 T cell receptor beta chains below were found in one sample sequenced in a study of shared clonotypes between healthy human individuals. Using immunoSEQ multiplex PCR, the repertoire was profiled, and TCRdb retains in-frame clones only, with some absent. Seen here are about 2.1 million clones, roughly 93% observed once, and the top ten hold more than 1.5%. Naivety among CD8 cells was defined by CD45RO negativity and positive CCR7 selection, thereby excluding terminally differentiated effector memory CD45RA+ cells. Sequenced sample: naive CD8+ T cells from PBMCs. The receptors originated from a man aged 18 to 29 in good health. Some clones in this sample may be carry-over from other donors' samples.

The chain couples TRBV21-1 to TRBJ2-7; TRBD2 was called by the table and not checked on the DNA. TRBV21-1 is flagged as a pseudogene. This CDR3 is 21 amino acids long. The CDR3 loop is CASSKCPPRGSQNTYSYEQYF. CDR3 coding DNA: TGTGCCAGCAGCAAGTGCCCCCCGCGGGGCAGCCAGAACACTTACTCCTACGAGCAGTACTTC.

This chain uses TRBV5-8 with TRBJ2-7; D might be TRBD1 (6 bases). Germline CDR1 is SGHTS and CDR2 is YDEGEE. The CDR3 totals 14 residues. Trimming took off 3 bases at V and 5 bases at J, with 15 bases between the two ends. The CDR3 DNA sequence: TGTGCCAGCAGCTCACGGGACATCTACCACGAGCAGTACTTC. Translation: CASSSRDIYHEQYF.

The chain links TRBV30 to TRBJ2-1; 7 bases map to TRBD2. Trimming cost V 7 bases and J 4 bases; bases outside gene matches: 7. This CDR3 has 13 residues. Germline CDR1 GTSNPN, CDR2 SVGIG (reference sequence). CDR3 loop: CASREEGYNEQFF. In DNA, the CDR3 is TGTGCCTCCCGGGAGGAGGGTTACAATGAGCAGTTCTTC.

For this clone: This sample includes further DNA sequences coding for the same CDR3. The chain uses TRBV27 and TRBJ2-7, with a possible D match to TRBD1 (6 bases). Germline CDR1 MNHEY, CDR2 SMNVEV (reference sequence). The V gene lost 1 base and the J gene lost 5 bases, with 9 bases spanning the gap. CDR3 length: 13 amino acids. CDR3 amino acids: CASSLLGADEQYF. The CDR3 DNA is TGTGCCAGCAGTTTATTGGGGGCAGACGAGCAGTACTTC.

With regard to this clone: The sample holds other DNA sequences that translate to the same CDR3. The J gene is TRBJ1-1, the V gene TRBV7-3; D call uncertain. Germline assignment: CDR1 SGHTA and CDR2 FQGTGA. The CDR3 has 13 residues. The V end lost 1 base, the J end lost 1 base, and 4 bases lay between the germline ends. CDR3 DNA: TGTGCCAGCAGCTTAAGAGGGAACACTGAAGCTTTCTTT. Its protein is CASSLRGNTEAFF.

The genes are TRBV18 and TRBJ1-1, with D perhaps TRBD1 (6 bases). This CDR3 spans 16 amino acids. From germline, CDR1 is KGHSH and CDR2 LQKENI. V lost 0 bases and J lost 0, with 11 bases in between. The CDR3 bases are TGTGCCAGCTCACCACCTCCACAGGGCCTGAACACTGAAGCTTTCTTT. It specifies CASSPPPQGLNTEAFF.

The chain combines TRBV6-5 with TRBJ2-7; 10 bases align to TRBD2. Per the germline V gene, CDR1 is MNHEY and CDR2 is SVGAGI. The junction had 3 bases not matched to a gene; V was cut back by 2 bases and J by 2 bases. The length of the CDR3 is 15 residues. CDR3 in amino acids: CASSYQAGGTYEQYF. The CDR3 DNA follows: TGTGCCAGCAGTTACCAAGCGGGAGGGACCTACGAGCAGTACTTC.

This rearrangement joins TRBV25-1 to TRBJ2-1; D might be TRBD2 (7 bases). Germline CDR1 is MGHDK and CDR2 is SYGVNS. The CDR3 has 14 amino acids. V lost 5 bases and J 9 bases, leaving 17 bases between the germline ends. In DNA form, the CDR3 reads TGTGCCAGCAGTTGGGGGGGCAGGGCTGGTGAGCAGTTCTTC. Translation gives CASSWGGRAGEQFF.

This rearrangement joins TRBV28 to TRBJ2-5; D is possibly TRBD2 (6 bases). The DNA end favors TRBJ2-7, so the J call may be wrong. Germline V gene data show CDR1 as MDHEN and CDR2 as SYDVKM. CDR3 length: 14 amino acids. CDR3 loop: CASSLIREESEQYF. In nucleotides, the CDR3 is TGTGCCAGCAGTTTAATCAGGGAGGAAAGCGAGCAGTACTTC.

This chain uses TRBV7-9 with TRBJ1-1, with TRBD1 identical over 9 bases. CDR1 is SEHNR and CDR2 is FQNEAQ in the germline V gene (reference sequence). Trimming at V came to 4 bases and at J to 1 base, leaving 7 bases not matched to a gene. This CDR3 has 16 amino acids. In nucleotides, the CDR3 is TGTGCCAGCAGCTCATCAAAGGGACAGGGGAACACTGAAGCTTTCTTT. It encodes CASSSSKGQGNTEAFF.

The chain uses TRBV19 and TRBJ1-1, with D unclear. The CDR3 has 14 residues. V was pared by 5 bases and J by 6 bases, with 16 bases between. The V gene's germline CDR1 is LNHDA and CDR2 SQIVND (reference sequence). CDR3 nucleotide sequence: TGTGCCAGTAGTGCTTGGTCTTTAGCTTCTGAAGCTTTCTTT. It codes for CASSAWSLASEAFF.

The gene calls are TRBV28 and TRBJ2-3; D possibly matches TRBD1 or TRBD2 (5 bases each). CDR1 and CDR2 (germline): MDHEN, SYDVKM. This CDR3 spans 19 amino acids. V lost 1 base and J 2 bases, leaving 22 bases between the germline ends. CDR3 region: CASSLSFGGFSPDTDTQYF. The CDR3 coding sequence is TGTGCCAGCAGTTTATCGTTTGGGGGATTTTCACCCGACACAGATACGCAGTATTTT.

The chain employs TRBV5-4 and TRBJ1-1; D remains ambiguous. V shed 4 bases and J shed 3 bases, with 10 bases lying between them. The CDR3 is 13 amino acids. CDR1 and CDR2 from the germline V gene are SGHNT and YYREEE (reference sequence). The CDR3 DNA reads as TGTGCCAGCAGCCCGGTCGGGGACACTGAAGCTTTCTTT. This translates into CASSPVGDTEAFF.

This chain links TRBV19 with TRBJ1-1, with TRBD1 matching 10 bases. J gave up 6 bases and V 7 bases, and 8 bases lay outside the gene matches. This CDR3 has 14 amino acids. CDR1 and CDR2 from the germline V gene are LNHDA and SQIVND (reference sequence). CDR3 DNA sequence: TGTGCCAGTACCACTCTGACAGGGGGCCCTGAAGCTTTCTTT. It codes for CASTTLTGGPEAFF.

This chain connects TRBV4-2 to TRBJ2-1; 7 bases align to TRBD2. The germline CDR1 and CDR2 sequences are LGHNA and YNFKEQ. Trimming took 2 bases from V and 2 from J; bases not matched to a gene: 3. CDR3 size: 15 residues. The CDR3 reads CASSQLAAAYNEQFF. CDR3 bases: TGTGCCAGCAGCCAACTAGCGGCCGCCTACAATGAGCAGTTCTTC.

This chain connects TRBV6-5 to TRBJ2-1, with D uncertain. The V gene lost 5 bases and the J gene lost 7 bases, with 15 bases spanning the gap. Germline CDR1 and CDR2: MNHEY and SVGAGI. This CDR3 is 14 amino acids long. In DNA form, the CDR3 reads TGTGCCAGCAGTCCGATATATCTCCGGAATGAGCAGTTCTTC. It specifies CASSPIYLRNEQFF.

V is TRBV28 and J is TRBJ2-2; D is ambiguous. This CDR3 comprises 14 residues. The germline CDR1 and CDR2 sequences are MDHEN and SYDVKM. Trimming cost V 7 bases and J 4 bases, with 13 bases left between them. CDR3 amino acids: CASTLKGFTGELFF. CDR3 DNA: TGTGCCAGCACTCTGAAGGGTTTCACCGGGGAGCTGTTTTTT.

V usage is TRBV25-1 and J usage is TRBJ1-4, with TRBD1 identical over 10 bases. The CDR3 runs 17 residues. Germline V gene sequence: CDR1 MGHDK, CDR2 SYGVNS. The V gene end was trimmed by 3 bases and the J gene end by 5 bases; junction bases not matched to a gene: 9. The CDR3 nucleotides read TGTGCCAGCAGTGACTTGGGACAGGGGTTAAGGAATGAAAAACTGTTTTTT. Translation gives CASSDLGQGLRNEKLFF.

The rearrangement uses TRBV27 and TRBJ2-7; tentative D call: TRBD2 (5 bases). Germline-derived CDR1 and CDR2 are MNHEY and SMNVEV (reference sequence). V was clipped by 5 bases and J by 2 bases, with 13 bases between them. This CDR3 has 14 residues. CDR3 loop: CASSAYIGAYEQYF. The CDR3 DNA follows: TGTGCCAGCAGTGCCTACATCGGGGCCTACGAGCAGTACTTC.

This chain uses TRBV10-3 with TRBJ2-7; 12 nucleotides align to TRBD2. The CDR3 loop spans 17 amino acids. Trimming removed 3 bases from V and 0 bases from J; junction bases left unmatched: 6. The germline V gene encodes CDR1 ENHRY and CDR2 SYGVKD. The CDR3 protein is CAISDSGTSGHSYEQYF. As DNA, the CDR3 is TGTGCCATCAGTGACTCTGGGACTAGCGGGCACTCCTACGAGCAGTACTTC.

The CDR3 nucleotides are TGTGCCAGCAGCGTAGCGTATGTGGGGACCGGGGAGCTGTTTTTT. It encodes CASSVAYVGTGELFF. V and J are TRBV9 and TRBJ2-2; D is unclear. Germline CDR1 is SGDLS and CDR2 is YYNGEE. The CDR3 extends over 15 amino acids. The ends were cut back, 0 bases at V and 5 bases at J, with 11 bases in the middle. The complete variable domain, with remaining parts taken from reference TRBV9 and TRBJ2-2, reads DSGVTQTPKHLITATGQRVTLRCSPRSGDLSVYWYQQSLDQGLQFLIQYYNGEERAKGNILERFSAQQFPDLHSELNLSSLELGDSALYFCASSVAYVGTGELFFGEGSRLTVL.

This clone is a singleton in its sample. CDR3 DNA: TGTGCCAGCAGCCCGGCGGGGGGCGCCTCGAACACCGGGGAGCTGTTTTTT. Amino acid sequence: CASSPAGGASNTGELFF. The chain combines TRBV7-9 with TRBJ2-2, with 8 positions matching TRBD2. The CDR3 has 17 amino acids. Looked up from germline, CDR1 is SEHNR and CDR2 is FQNEAQ (reference sequence). V trimming: 5 bases; J trimming: 0 bases; junction bases outside the gene matches: 8.

The chain has TRBV28 and TRBJ2-7; a possible D gene is TRBD1 (5 bases). Trimming took off 4 bases at V and 4 bases at J, with 14 bases between the two ends. The CDR3 has 14 amino acids. Germline CDR1 reads MDHEN; CDR2 reads SYDVKM. The CDR3 protein is CASSYQGKEYEQYF. The CDR3 bases are TGTGCCAGCAGTTATCAGGGAAAGGAGTACGAGCAGTACTTC.

J is TRBJ2-7 and V is TRBV19; 8 bases are a match to TRBD1. This CDR3 has 14 amino acids. The V gene's germline CDR1 is LNHDA and CDR2 SQIVND (reference sequence). Unmatched junction bases numbered 5, after V lost 1 base and J lost 6 bases. CDR3 coding DNA: TGTGCCAGTAGTATAGCCAGGGGGCAGCGCGAGCAGTACTTC. It specifies CASSIARGQREQYF. The complete variable domain, with remaining parts taken from reference TRBV19 and TRBJ2-7, reads DGGITQSPKYLFRKEGQNVTLSCEQNLNHDAMYWYRQDPGQGLRLIYYSQIVNDFQKGDIAEGYSVSREKKESFPLTVTSAQKNPTAFYLCASSIARGQREQYFGPGTRLTVT.

The chain combines TRBV19 with TRBJ1-2, with D possibly TRBD1 on 5 matching bases. V shed 3 bases and J shed 1 base, with 15 bases lying between them. Looked up from germline, CDR1 is LNHDA and CDR2 is SQIVND (reference sequence). This CDR3 spans 16 amino acids. The CDR3: CASSIRIRVDNYGYTF. As DNA, the CDR3 is TGTGCCAGTAGTATCCGAATCAGGGTGGATAACTATGGCTACACCTTC. The full variable domain, its missing parts supplied by reference TRBV19 and TRBJ1-2, is DGGITQSPKYLFRKEGQNVTLSCEQNLNHDAMYWYRQDPGQGLRLIYYSQIVNDFQKGDIAEGYSVSREKKESFPLTVTSAQKNPTAFYLCASSIRIRVDNYGYTFGSGTRLTVV.

V and J are TRBV29-1 and TRBJ1-2; D ambiguous. V lost 4 bases and J 8 bases, leaving 17 bases between the germline ends. CDR3 length: 13 amino acids. Germline V gene sequence: CDR1 SQVTM, CDR2 ANQGSEA. In DNA, the CDR3 is TGCAGCGTTGTAGGGTTGGGTTTGGGCGGCTACACCTTC. It yields the protein CSVVGLGLGGYTF.